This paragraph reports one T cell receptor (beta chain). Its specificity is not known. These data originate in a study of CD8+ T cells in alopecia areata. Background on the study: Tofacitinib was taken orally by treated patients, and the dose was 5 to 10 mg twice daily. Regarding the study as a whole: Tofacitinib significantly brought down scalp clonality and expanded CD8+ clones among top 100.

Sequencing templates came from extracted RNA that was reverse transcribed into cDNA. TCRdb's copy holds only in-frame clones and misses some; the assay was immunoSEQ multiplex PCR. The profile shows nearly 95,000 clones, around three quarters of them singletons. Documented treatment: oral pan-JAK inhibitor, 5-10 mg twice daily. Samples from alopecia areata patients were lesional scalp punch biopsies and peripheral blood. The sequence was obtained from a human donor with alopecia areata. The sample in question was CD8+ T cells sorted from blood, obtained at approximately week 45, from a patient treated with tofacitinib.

CDR3 nucleotide sequence: TGCAGCGGCTCAGCAGACTACGAGCAGTACTTC. Translated: CSGSADYEQYF. This chain connects TRBV29-1 to TRBJ2-7; D unclear. The germline V and J ends were trimmed by 7 bases and 3 bases, with 10 bases remaining between them. CDR3 length: 11 amino acids. Germline values: CDR1 SQVTM, CDR2 ANQGSEA.